The present T cell receptor beta chain was sequenced within a study of T and B cells in COVID-19 patients. Study outcomes and limitations: Highly clonal in active COVID-19, TRB repertoires exceeded healthy-donor diversity and richness at recovery. The recovered cohort had roughly 2,200 exclusive TCR clusters, including 25 to 35 low generation probability clusters. Blood from mildly ill patients while symptomatic, and early samples from severe cases, were scarce.

Regarding this clonotype: As yet, its antigen is unknown.

The CDR3 length is 12 residues. V lost 1 base and J lost 8, with 11 bases in between. Germline V gene data show CDR1 as DFQATT and CDR2 as SNEGSKA (reference sequence). From blood, about 240-550 ng of genomic DNA served as TRB template. BIOMED2 TRB-A/B primer pools were used in multiplex TRB PCR. TCRdb re-called the multiplex PCR reads with MiXCR, one entry per CDR3 protein. The sample holds over 9,500 distinct CDR3 sequences, around 30% seen once. The TCR was taken from a human donor who had recovered from COVID-19. The sequenced sample was blood. This rearrangement joins TRBV20-1 to TRBJ1-1, with a possible D match to TRBD1 (5 bases). The CDR3 sequence is CSARGWGGEAFF. Written as DNA, the CDR3 is TGCAGTGCTAGAGGATGGGGGGGGGAAGCTTTCTTT.